The rows below give T cell receptor beta chains drawn from one sample of a study of vaccination and CD4 T cells after COVID-19. These receptors' targets are unknown. A single record per CDR3 protein comes from TCRdb applying MiXCR to the PCR reads. The table has thousands of distinct CDR3 sequences, around half seen once. Sequencing was performed on CD4+ T cells from blood, cultured in vitro. Source of these receptors: a human donor in good health. CDR3s include the opening cysteine and the closing phenylalanine or tryptophan. A D gene is named only where the DNA matches it firmly. Clone size is not always given. Where it is, it says once, few, many or a class for expanded clones.

d_call,j_call,v_call,clone_size,cdr3_nt,cdr3_aa
TRBD2,TRBJ2-3,TRBV20-1,few,TGCAGTGCTAGCCGGCTAGCGGGCTCAGATACGCAGTATTTT,CSASRLAGSDTQYF
.,TRBJ2-1,TRBV27,.,TGTGCCAGCAGTTTGGATGTGAGTGGCTACAATGAGCAGTTCTTC,CASSLDVSGYNEQFF
.,TRBJ2-1,TRBV7-3,.,TGTGCCAGCAGCGCCGGGAGTTACAATGAGCAGTTCTTC,CASSAGSYNEQFF
TRBD2,TRBJ2-7,TRBV5-1,medium-sized,TGCGCCAGCAGCTTGGGACAAGCGGGGGAGCAGTACTTC,CASSLGQAGEQYF
.,TRBJ2-5,TRBV6-2/TRBV6-3,.,TGTGCCAGCAGCCCCGGGGAAGAGACCCAGTACTTC,CASSPGEETQYF
.,TRBJ1-2,TRBV5-1,.,TGCGCCAGCAGCTTGGGGGAGAGGTATGGCTACACCTTC,CASSLGERYGYTF
.,TRBJ2-2,TRBV27,few,TGTGCCAGCAGTCTCAGGGGTCGCGGGGAGCTGTTTTTT,CASSLRGRGELFF
TRBD2,TRBJ2-5,TRBV7-6,once,TGTGCCAGCAGCTTAGGGACTAGCGGGGGGGCTCGGGGGCAAGAGACCCAGTACTTC,CASSLGTSGGARGQETQYF
TRBD1,TRBJ1-5,TRBV5-1,.,TGCGCCAGCAGCCCGGGAGGGGGGACAGATTATAGCAATCAGCCCCAGCATTTT,CASSPGGGTDYSNQPQHF
.,TRBJ1-5,TRBV2,.,TGTGCCAGCAGTTCACCGGGGGAACGCAATCAGCCCCAGCATTTT,CASSSPGERNQPQHF
TRBD2,TRBJ2-2,TRBV6-4,.,TGTGCCAGCAGTACTAGCGGGGACACCGGGGAGCTGTTTTTT,CASSTSGDTGELFF
.,TRBJ1-2,TRBV7-9,.,TGTGCCAGCAGCCCCCAAGCGAGCCACTATGGCTACACCTTC,CASSPQASHYGYTF
TRBD1,TRBJ1-1,TRBV19,.,TGTGCCAGTAGTGTGTCCCGGGACAGGGGCGGTGAAGCTTTCTTT,CASSVSRDRGGEAFF
.,TRBJ1-2,TRBV6-4,.,TGTGCCAGCAGTGACGGGGGGTATGGCTACACCTTC,CASSDGGYGYTF
TRBD1,TRBJ2-7,TRBV6-1,.,TGTGCCGTATATCCGGGACAGGGGGCCTACGAGCAGTACTTC,CAVYPGQGAYEQYF
.,TRBJ2-7,TRBV20-1,few,TGCAGTGCTAGAGACCGGGACCTAGAGCAGTACTTC,CSARDRDLEQYF
TRBD2,TRBJ2-1,TRBV7-6,.,TGTGCCAGCAGCTTCAAAACGGGGGGGCCAGGGGAGCAGTTCTTC,CASSFKTGGPGEQFF
TRBD2,TRBJ2-2,TRBV9,.,TGTGCCAGCAGCCCCAGTAGCGGGAGCTTTTACACCGGGGAGCTGTTTTTT,CASSPSSGSFYTGELFF
.,TRBJ1-6,TRBV19,.,TGTGCCAGTAGAAAGGGTCTAGATAATTCACCCCTCCACTTT,CASRKGLDNSPLHF
.,TRBJ1-1,TRBV6-1,few,TGTGCCAGCACCAACAGAAACAGTAACACTGAAGCTTTCTTT,CASTNRNSNTEAFF
.,TRBJ1-1,TRBV19,few,TGTGCCAGTAGTGAGGGGTTCACTGAAGCTTTCTTT,CASSEGFTEAFF
TRBD2,TRBJ2-5,TRBV18,large,TGTGCCAGCTCACCCGAACTAGCGGAAGAGACCCAGTACTTC,CASSPELAEETQYF
.,TRBJ1-2,TRBV15,.,TGTGCCACCACAATAGGGGGGAAAGGGGGCTACACCTTC,CATTIGGKGGYTF
TRBD1,TRBJ1-5,TRBV6-2/TRBV6-3,few,TGTGCCAGCAGACAGACAGGGTCAGGTCAGCCCCAGCATTTT,CASRQTGSGQPQHF
TRBD2,TRBJ2-7,TRBV7-9,once,TGTGCCAGCAGCGCTACCGGGACTAGCGGGATCTACGAGCAGTACTTC,CASSATGTSGIYEQYF
.,TRBJ2-7,TRBV6-1,.,TGTGCCAGCAAGGGCCCCGACGGTTTGAAGGGGTACGAGCAGTACTTC,CASKGPDGLKGYEQYF
TRBD1,TRBJ1-1,TRBV5-4,.,TGTGCCAGCAGCTCAGACAGGGGTTGGGCTGAAGCTTTCTTT,CASSSDRGWAEAFF
.,TRBJ1-1,TRBV2,.,TGTGCCAGCAGTGTGGGGGGTAGGTTGACTGAAGCTTTCTTT,CASSVGGRLTEAFF
.,TRBJ1-5,TRBV6-1,.,TGTGCCAGCCTGGGGTTTAATCAGCCCCAGCATTTT,CASLGFNQPQHF
TRBD1,TRBJ2-5,TRBV24-1,.,TGTGCCACCAGTGACTGGGACAGTCAAGAGACCCAGTACTTC,CATSDWDSQETQYF
TRBD1,TRBJ1-1,TRBV6-1,.,TGTGCCAGCTCAGGGGGCTGGAACACTGAAGCTTTCTTT,CASSGGWNTEAFF
TRBD2,TRBJ2-7,TRBV7-2,.,TGTGCCAGCAGCTTCACTAGCGGGGAAGAGCAGTACTTC,CASSFTSGEEQYF
.,TRBJ2-3,TRBV20-1,hyperexpanded,TGCAGTGCTAGAGATGGACGGGGGGCCTTCACAGATACGCAGTATTTT,CSARDGRGAFTDTQYF
.,TRBJ2-2,TRBV7-9,.,TGTGCCAGCAGCAGGGACACCGGGGAGCTGTTTTTT,CASSRDTGELFF
.,TRBJ2-2,TRBV1,.,TGCACCAGCAGCCAAGGGGACTGGGAGATGGGGGAGCTGTTTTTT,CTSSQGDWEMGELFF
.,TRBJ1-2,TRBV2,few,TGTGCCAGTTCTGTCCGGGGGGACGGCTATGGCTACACCTTC,CASSVRGDGYGYTF
.,TRBJ1-2,TRBV28,.,TGTGCCAGCAGCGAGCCGACACTGGGGAACTATGGCTACACCTTC,CASSEPTLGNYGYTF
.,TRBJ1-6,TRBV6-5,few,TGTGCCAGCAGTTACTCGAGATCACCCCTCCACTTT,CASSYSRSPLHF
TRBD1,TRBJ1-1,TRBV7-9,.,TGTGCCAGCAGCCCCACAGGGGGCACTGAAGCTTTCTTT,CASSPTGGTEAFF
.,TRBJ2-1,TRBV5-1,.,TGCGCCAGCAGCTTGTCAATGTCCTACAATGAGCAGTTCTTC,CASSLSMSYNEQFF
TRBD1,TRBJ1-5,TRBV25-1,few,TGTGCCAGCAGTGACTCCGGGACAGGGGTCAATCAGCCCCAGCATTTT,CASSDSGTGVNQPQHF
TRBD1,TRBJ1-2,TRBV6-1,.,TGTGCCAGCAGCCGGGACAGACTTAACTATGGCTACACCTTC,CASSRDRLNYGYTF
TRBD1,TRBJ1-1,TRBV2,few,TGTGCCAGCAGTGACAGGACAGGTAACACTGAAGCTTTCTTT,CASSDRTGNTEAFF
TRBD2,TRBJ2-3,TRBV6-5,.,TGTGCCAGCAGTTTCGGGGGGATATACACAGATACGCAGTATTTT,CASSFGGIYTDTQYF
.,TRBJ1-1,TRBV5-1,.,TGCGCCAGCGGGGGAGGCGAGAACACTGAAGCTTTCTTT,CASGGGENTEAFF
.,TRBJ1-6,TRBV27,few,TGTGCCAGCAGTTTAGGAGGGTTTTATTCACCCCTCCACTTT,CASSLGGFYSPLHF
.,TRBJ1-4,TRBV6-4,.,TGTGCCAGCAGTGTCCCGGCGGGCGAAAAACTGTTTTTT,CASSVPAGEKLFF
.,TRBJ1-1,TRBV7-3,.,TGTGCCAGCAGCCTCAACCGGGTTTCGACGGGCACTGAAGCTTTCTTT,CASSLNRVSTGTEAFF
TRBD1,TRBJ1-1,TRBV6-5,.,TGTGCCAGCAGTTACAGGTCGAGGGGGCCGAACACTGAAGCTTTCTTT,CASSYRSRGPNTEAFF
.,TRBJ1-2,TRBV7-3,.,TGTGCCAGCAGCTTGGTTCCACTTTATGGCTACACCTTC,CASSLVPLYGYTF
TRBD1,TRBJ2-7,TRBV20-1,.,TGCAGTGCTAGAGTCTGGGACAGGGCGGAGGGGCAGTACTTC,CSARVWDRAEGQYF
.,TRBJ1-1,TRBV12-3/TRBV12-4,.,TGTGCCAGCAGTCCCGCGGGCTCTGAAGCTTTCTTT,CASSPAGSEAFF
.,TRBJ2-1,TRBV20-1,.,TGCAGTGCCCCCGGCGAGGTTTCCTACAATGAGCAGTTCTTC,CSAPGEVSYNEQFF